The source of this T cell receptor beta chain is a study of T cells in Graves' hyperthyroidism and ophthalmopathy. TCR beta CDR3 regions were amplified from RNA transcripts. HTBI primers were employed in a first-round RT-PCR of the TCR CDR3. Each CDR3 protein gets one entry after TCRdb re-called the multiplex PCR reads with MiXCR. The sample includes about 610,000 distinct CDR3 sequences, roughly 14% seen only once; the top ten take over 3.5%. This clonotype was seen repeatedly, ten times or more. Isolation of PBMCs was performed on 8.5 to 10 ml fresh peripheral blood. The clonotype comes from a woman aged 40 to 50 with Graves' ophthalmopathy. The specimen sequenced was blood.

In DNA, the CDR3 is TGTGCCAGCAGTGGGATTTTCGGGAGAAACCCCGAGCAGTACTTC. As protein: CASSGIFGRNPEQYF. The chain employs TRBV6-1 and TRBJ2-7, with a tentative D call TRBD2 (6 bases). The germline V gene has CDR1 MNHNS and CDR2 SASEGT. CDR3 length: 15 amino acids. The V end was cut by 4 bases, the J end by 6 bases, with 19 bases between.